The present T cell receptor beta chain was sequenced within a study of spatial heterogeneity in lung cancer. For the study at large: Detection consistently yielded more beta chains than alpha chains. Mean representation of each unique TCR and UMI combination in the raw reads exceeded 9.5 occurrences. Overall study results and limits: Tumors with more nonsynonymous mutations had more expanded intratumoral alpha and beta TCRs.

Germline CDR1 reads DFQATT; CDR2 reads SNEGSKA (reference sequence). The CDR3 spans 15 residues. Trimming pared 4 bases from V and 0 bases from J, leaving 14 bases between. On each TCR cDNA molecule, a unique molecular identifier was present. TCRdb analysed the 5' RACE reads with MiXCR anew, one entry per CDR3 protein. The data hold some 10,000 distinct CDR3 sequences, with 4.5% observed a single time. This clonotype was recorded many times. The target antigen is unknown. This sample's time point: sample taken at primary tumor resection. This TCR derives from a female donor with early-stage non-small cell lung cancer. The chain combines TRBV20-1 with TRBJ2-3, with D uncertain. Sequenced here: lung tumor tissue, sampled at surgery. The CDR3 sequence is CSANLRMESTDTQYF. The CDR3 nucleotides read TGCAGTGCTAATTTGCGGATGGAGAGCACAGATACGCAGTATTTT.